This T cell receptor beta chain was documented in a study of blood T cells in healthy people across ages (dated by TCRdb to between 2014 and 2017). Concerning the study at large: In model experiments, template switching captured about one uniquely barcoded TCR beta cDNA molecule for every two T cells. To avoid experimental bias, donors of different ages were distributed randomly across sequencing lanes. For two donors (one aged 18 to 30 and one aged 80 or older), the study analyzed two additional independent replicas of 1 million unique cDNA reads from the same blood draw. Four age groups were formed from the donors: young (average around 15 years), middle-aged (around 40), aged (roughly 58) and long-lived (roughly 81). The study measured age-related changes in TCR beta repertoire diversity using deep sequencing normalized with unique cDNA molecular identifiers. On the study overall, not on this receptor specifically: Because donor CMV infection status was unknown, age-related changes in expanded clonotypes were potentially confounded. Observed TCR beta diversity per million T cells fell roughly linearly with age, and a significant reduction was already apparent by age around 36. Because profiling used bulk unsorted PBMCs, naive and antigen-experienced compartments could not be compared conclusively. Estimates of total diversity from one million sequenced T cells were regarded as lower bounds and underestimates. The percentage of naive T cells measured by flow cytometry correlated strongly with observed TCR beta diversity. Compared with the aged group, the long-lived group had more naive CD4+ T cells, fewer expanded clones and increased TCR diversity, a pattern suggesting age selection.

Donors were a few dozen systemically healthy Caucasian individuals from Russia aged roughly 6 to 90 years. Each donor gave ten milliliters of peripheral blood, drawn into EDTA-treated Vacutainer tubes. Ficoll-Paque density-gradient centrifugation was used to isolate PBMCs, with at least 6 million obtained per sample. Trizol reagent was used to extract total RNA from the PBMCs, yielding at least 5 micrograms per sample. For every donor, flow cytometry on a PBMC aliquot measured the percentage of naive CD45RAhigh/CD27high T cells. Trimmed from V: 6 bases; trimmed from J: 13 bases; junction bases lacking a gene match: 9. Spanning cysteine to phenylalanine, the CDR3 consists of 13 amino acids. The retained sequence is limited to the CDR3, 39 bases, with the frame set at the first base. Library prep was done by 5' RACE. A second PCR of about 7 to 12 cycles was performed with a sample-barcoded 5' primer and a J-beta primer mix. Each TCR beta cDNA molecule received a unique molecular identifier from a template-switch 5' adaptor carrying 12 random nucleotides. Each sample yielded at least 2.5 million CDR3-containing paired-end reads. First-strand cDNA synthesis was performed from all RNA using the Mint cDNA synthesis kit, with priming by a TRBC-specific oligonucleotide. Following uracil-DNA glycosylase treatment, all cDNA underwent a first 18-cycle PCR with the universal primers M1SS and BC2_uni_R. The authors' analysis ran thus. Each sample was normalized by randomly selecting 1 million high-quality reads, each carrying a distinct molecular identifier. Instead of being binned into consensus sequences, reads that shared molecular identifiers were thrown out. MiTCR, run with a Q25 quality threshold and the strictest error-elimination algorithm, handled CDR3 identification, clonotype clustering and error correction. A nonparametric unseen species model with Euler transformation was used to estimate lower-bound total TCR beta diversity. TCRdb reprocessing: public reads trimmed at Q25 with fastp, clones called with MiXCR, in-frame beta chains kept. When rows share a CDR3 protein, they turn into one entry using the most common DNA and genes. The V and J calls were determined by TCRdb, not by the authors. The table for this sample lists around 1,900,000 distinct CDR3 sequences; about two fifths of them were counted only once. Together, the top ten hold 23% of the sample.

Many counts were recorded for this clonotype. Its antigen remains unidentified. It has no much larger one-base neighbor in the sample; base qualities were not kept. Sample: blood. The source of this sequence is a human donor in good health. Recombination joined TRBV12-3 or TRBV12-4 with TRBJ1-6; TRBD1 fits 7 bases in the junction. The nucleotide sequence is TGTGCCAGCAGGATACAGGGGAGTTCTCCCCTCCACTTT. This yields the protein CASRIQGSSPLHF.